This TCR beta chain was captured in a study of T cell responses to AZD1222 COVID-19 vaccine (dated by TCRdb to the early 2020s). About the full investigation: Because spike-specific TCR depth and breadth did not differ between the two schedules, AZD1222 recipients who got a second dose at roughly 4 weeks were pooled with those who got a second dose at roughly 12 weeks. TCR sequencing covered some 240 trial participants: 200 to 210 given two doses of AZD1222 and approximately 25 given two doses of MenACWY control vaccine. Trial participants were enrolled into age subgroups of 18-55, 56-69 and 70-plus years, which contained about 150, 27 and 61 TCR-sequenced participants, respectively.

Overall study results and their limits: Conclusions about previously exposed vaccinees are limited because only five to seven AZD1222 recipients were SARS-CoV-2 seropositive at baseline. Participants were mostly white British and included more females than males, and it was suggested by the authors that clonal diversity may have been underestimated. Vaccine-associated CD4 TCRs spanned the whole spike protein, with dominant responses in regions 160-218 and 743-854. Because no day 14 peak-response samples were available, repertoires were characterized only after the peak T cell response. Spike-specific TCR breadth and depth rose significantly after two AZD1222 doses compared with day 0 and with MenACWY recipients. Nearly half of unique spike-specific TCRs reportedly recognized epitopes outside regions mutated in the B.1.351 and B.1.1.7 variants. The 56-69-year group was small, and its depth increase did not reach significance, likely because of low power.

The CDR3 contains 16 residues, cysteine and phenylalanine counted. Left in the record is the CDR3 DNA by itself, 48 bases read in frame from the first base. In the germline V gene, CDR1 corresponds to SGHAT and CDR2 to FQNNGV. V and J are truncated by 4 bases and 5 bases respectively, leaving an intervening sequence of 18 bases. To note about this clone: The clone's antigen remains unknown. No much larger clone exists at a distance of one base, and base qualities are not known.

The CDR3 regions of human TCRbeta chains were analyzed by immunosequencing. From the authors' description of their analysis: Repertoire TCRs were matched against a reference library of SARS-CoV-2-specific TCRs generated with the MIRA antigen-specificity platform. Breadth was defined as the fraction of unique TCRs that were SARS-CoV-2-associated. Depth was defined as the fraction of total T cells that were SARS-CoV-2-associated. Using the MIRA data, each spike-specific TCR was mapped to the spike region that the TCR reacts to and placed in a CD4 or CD8 class. Log10-transformed breadth and depth values were compared by one-way ANOVA with Sidak's multiple comparisons tests. TCRdb obtained this table from immuneACCESS and retained in-frame rearrangements with V and J assigned. These tables miss some clones; where compared with another copy, unresolved V genes account for less than half of the shortfall, and the remainder is unexplained. That table furnishes V, J and clone size, whereas the DNA furnished D and trimming. Present in this sample are roughly 150,000 clones, approximately 90% of which were seen just once. The top ten clonotypes cover approximately 2.1% of the sample.

The intended sense of this specimen's time point label: baseline before first vaccination. Vaccinee samples were obtained from the UK trials COV001 and COV002, which included a single-blind randomized controlled phase 2/3 trial of AZD1222 (ChAdOx1 nCoV-19) in healthy adults. Trial participant PBMC samples were collected at day 0 and day 28 after the second dose for TCRbeta chain sequencing. The V and J genes are TRBV11-2 and TRBJ2-4; the D gene is possibly TRBD1 or TRBD2, with 6 bases matching each. The input for sequencing was peripheral blood, taken on day 0 of AZD1222 vaccination. The TCR originated in an adult in good health. CDR3 protein: CASSSSLGGGENIQYF. Here is the DNA: TGTGCCAGCAGCTCTTCTCTCGGGGGCGGAGAAAACATTCAGTACTTC.